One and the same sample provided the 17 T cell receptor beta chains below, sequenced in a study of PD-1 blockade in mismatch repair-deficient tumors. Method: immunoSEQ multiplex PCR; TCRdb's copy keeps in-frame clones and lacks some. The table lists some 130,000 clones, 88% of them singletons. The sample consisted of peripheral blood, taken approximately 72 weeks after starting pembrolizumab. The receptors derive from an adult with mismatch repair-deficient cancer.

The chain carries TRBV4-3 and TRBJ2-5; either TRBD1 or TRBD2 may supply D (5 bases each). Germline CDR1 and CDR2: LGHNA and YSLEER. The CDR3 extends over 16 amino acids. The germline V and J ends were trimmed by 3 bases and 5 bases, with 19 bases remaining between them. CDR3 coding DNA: TGCGCCAGCAGCCATGATGCCGGGACCTTAGGGGAGACCCAGTACTTC. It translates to CASSHDAGTLGETQYF.

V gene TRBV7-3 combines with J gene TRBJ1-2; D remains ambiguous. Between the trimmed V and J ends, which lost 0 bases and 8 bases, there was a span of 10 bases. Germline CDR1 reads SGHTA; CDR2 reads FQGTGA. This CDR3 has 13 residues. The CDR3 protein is CASSLTGNLGYTF. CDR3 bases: TGTGCCAGCAGCTTAACAGGAAATCTAGGCTACACCTTC.

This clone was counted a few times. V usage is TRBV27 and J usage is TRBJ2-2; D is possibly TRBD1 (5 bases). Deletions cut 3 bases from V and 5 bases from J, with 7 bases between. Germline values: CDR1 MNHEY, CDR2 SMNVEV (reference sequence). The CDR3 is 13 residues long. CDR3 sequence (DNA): TGTGCCAGCAGTTTGACAGTAACCGGGGAGCTGTTTTTT. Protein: CASSLTVTGELFF.

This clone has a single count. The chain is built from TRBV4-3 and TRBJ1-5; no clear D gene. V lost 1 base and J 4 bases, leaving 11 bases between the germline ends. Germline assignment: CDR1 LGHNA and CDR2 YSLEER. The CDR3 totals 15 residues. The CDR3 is CASSQVAMGNQPQHF. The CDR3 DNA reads TGCGCCAGCAGCCAAGTCGCCATGGGGAATCAGCCCCAGCATTTT.

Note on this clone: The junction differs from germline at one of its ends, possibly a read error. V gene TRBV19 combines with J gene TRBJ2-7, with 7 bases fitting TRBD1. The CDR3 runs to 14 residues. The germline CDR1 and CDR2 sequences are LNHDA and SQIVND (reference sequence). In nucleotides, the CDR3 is TGTGTCAGTAGTAAGACAGGGTCGGTCCACGAGCAGTACTTC. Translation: CVSSKTGSVHEQYF.

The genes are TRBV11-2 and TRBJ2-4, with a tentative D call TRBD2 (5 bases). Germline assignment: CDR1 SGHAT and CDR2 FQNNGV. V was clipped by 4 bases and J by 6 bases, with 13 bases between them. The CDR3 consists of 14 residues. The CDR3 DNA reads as TGTGCCAGCAGCTCCCTCAAGAGGGCAAACATTCAGTACTTC. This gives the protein CASSSLKRANIQYF. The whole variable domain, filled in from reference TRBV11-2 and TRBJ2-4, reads EAGVAQSPRYKIIEKRQSVAFWCNPISGHATLYWYQQILGQGPKLLIQFQNNGVVDDSQLPKDRFSAERLKGVDSTLKIQPAKLEDSAVYLCASSSLKRANIQYFGAGTRLSVL.

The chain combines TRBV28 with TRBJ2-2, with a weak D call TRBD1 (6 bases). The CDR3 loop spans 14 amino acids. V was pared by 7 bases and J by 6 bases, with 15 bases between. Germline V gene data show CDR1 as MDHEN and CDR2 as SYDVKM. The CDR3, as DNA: TGTGCCAGCATCACGTCTGGGGGCTCCGGGGAGCTGTTTTTT. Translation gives CASITSGGSGELFF.

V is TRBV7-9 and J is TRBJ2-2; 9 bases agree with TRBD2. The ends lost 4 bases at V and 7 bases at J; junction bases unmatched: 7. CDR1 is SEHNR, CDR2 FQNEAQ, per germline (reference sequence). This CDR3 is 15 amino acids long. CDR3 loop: CASSSLTSGGGELFF. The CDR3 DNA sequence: TGTGCCAGCAGCTCCTTGACTAGCGGTGGCGGGGAGCTGTTTTTT.

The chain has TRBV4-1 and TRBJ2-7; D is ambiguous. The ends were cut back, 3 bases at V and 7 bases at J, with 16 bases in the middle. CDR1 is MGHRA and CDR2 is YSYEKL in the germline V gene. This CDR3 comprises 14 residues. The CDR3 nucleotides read TGCGCCAGCAGCCAGGCAAGGGTGGAAGAGGAGCAGTACTTC. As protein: CASSQARVEEEQYF.

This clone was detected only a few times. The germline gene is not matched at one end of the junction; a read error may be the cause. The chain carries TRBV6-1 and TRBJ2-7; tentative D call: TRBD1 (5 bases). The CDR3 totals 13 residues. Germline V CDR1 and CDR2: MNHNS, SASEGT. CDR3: CASSDSQGNEQYF. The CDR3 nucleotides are TGCGCCAGCAGTGATAGTCAGGGTAACGAGCAGTACTTC.

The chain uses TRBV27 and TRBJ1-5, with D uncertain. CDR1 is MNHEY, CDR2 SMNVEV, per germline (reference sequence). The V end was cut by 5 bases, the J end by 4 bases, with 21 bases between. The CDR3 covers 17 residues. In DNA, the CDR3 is TGTGCCAGCAGTCCTCGGGGTGGACCGGTTAGGAATCAGCCCCAGCATTTT. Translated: CASSPRGGPVRNQPQHF.

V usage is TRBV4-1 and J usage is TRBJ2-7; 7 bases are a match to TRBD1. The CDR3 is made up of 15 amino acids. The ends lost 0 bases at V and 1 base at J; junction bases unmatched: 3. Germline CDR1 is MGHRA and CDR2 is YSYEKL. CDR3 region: CASSQEGRGSYEQYF. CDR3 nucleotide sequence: TGCGCCAGCAGCCAAGAAGGCAGGGGGTCCTACGAGCAGTACTTC.

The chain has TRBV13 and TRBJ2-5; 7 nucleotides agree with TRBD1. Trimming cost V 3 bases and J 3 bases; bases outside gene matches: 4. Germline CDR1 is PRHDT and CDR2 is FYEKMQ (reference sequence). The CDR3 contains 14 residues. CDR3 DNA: TGTGCCAGCAGCTTCTTGACAGGGAAAGAGACCCAGTACTTC. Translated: CASSFLTGKETQYF.

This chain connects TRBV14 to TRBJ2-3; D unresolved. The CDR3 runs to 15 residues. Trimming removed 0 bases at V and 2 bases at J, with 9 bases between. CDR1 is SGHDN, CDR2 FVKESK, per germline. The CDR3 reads CASSQDWFSTDTQYF. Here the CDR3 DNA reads TGTGCCAGCAGCCAAGATTGGTTCTCCACAGATACGCAGTATTTT.

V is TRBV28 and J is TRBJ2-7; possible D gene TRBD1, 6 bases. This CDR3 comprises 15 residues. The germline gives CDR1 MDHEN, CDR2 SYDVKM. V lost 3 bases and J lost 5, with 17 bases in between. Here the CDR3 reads CASSLRTVGFNEQYF. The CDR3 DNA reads TGTGCCAGCAGTTTGCGGACAGTGGGGTTCAACGAGCAGTACTTC.

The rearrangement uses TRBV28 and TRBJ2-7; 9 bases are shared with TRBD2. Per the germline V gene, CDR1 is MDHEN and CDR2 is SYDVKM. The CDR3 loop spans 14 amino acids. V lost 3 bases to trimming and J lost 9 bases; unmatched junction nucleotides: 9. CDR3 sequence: CASSFWRGGSTQYF. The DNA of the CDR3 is TGTGCCAGCAGTTTTTGGCGGGGGGGTTCCACGCAGTACTTC.

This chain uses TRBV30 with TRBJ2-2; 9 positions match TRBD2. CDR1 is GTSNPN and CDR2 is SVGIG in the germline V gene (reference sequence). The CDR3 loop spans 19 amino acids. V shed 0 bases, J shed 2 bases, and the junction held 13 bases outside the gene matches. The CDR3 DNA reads TGTGCCTGGAGTGTACTTTTGTTCTGGCGGGAGGGCAACACCGGGGAGCTGTTTTTT. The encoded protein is CAWSVLLFWREGNTGELFF.